The 22 T cell receptor beta chains below were found in one sample sequenced in a study of beta chain features in type 1 diabetes. The study reverse transcribed the entire isolated RNA, so it sequenced expressed TCRB transcripts. Only in-frame clones appear in the TCRdb table, and some are missing; sequencing was by immunoSEQ multiplex PCR. Altogether about 150,000 clones are present, about 8.1% being singletons, with the ten largest covering 0.65%. The specimen was central memory CD4+ T cells from blood. Receptors originate from a man aged 18 to 30 in good health.

The rearrangement links TRBV2 to TRBJ2-3; TRBD2 matches 9 bases. J was trimmed by 1 base and V by 4 bases; bases with no gene match: 12. The CDR3 loop spans 18 amino acids. CDR1 is SNHLY, CDR2 FYNNEI, per germline. This CDR3 reads CASSVRGGLAGRTDTQYF. DNA of the CDR3: TGTGCCAGCAGTGTAAGAGGGGGGCTAGCGGGACGCACAGATACGCAGTATTTT.

This clone has a handful of counts. This chain joins TRBV5-1 and TRBJ2-7; the D is unclear. Looked up from germline, CDR1 is SGHRS and CDR2 is YFSETQ. The CDR3 covers 12 residues. Trimming shortened V by 0 bases and J by 3 bases, and 4 bases separated the two germline ends. The CDR3 bases are TGCGCCAGCAGCTTGGACTTCTACGAGCAGTACTTC. Protein: CASSLDFYEQYF.

The table lists this clone with a few counts. The chain uses TRBV7-9 and TRBJ1-2; 7 nucleotides match TRBD1. V was clipped by 5 bases and J by 8 bases; unmatched bases: 17. The CDR3 is 16 residues long. Per the germline V gene, CDR1 is SEHNR and CDR2 is FQNEAQ (reference sequence). The CDR3: CASSPGTEAPAVGYTF. CDR3 coding DNA: TGTGCCAGCAGCCCTGGGACAGAGGCCCCCGCGGTCGGCTACACCTTC.

This clone was observed at least ten times. V gene TRBV5-4 combines with J gene TRBJ2-1; D not certain. The CDR3 is 12 residues long. Germline values: CDR1 SGHNT, CDR2 YYREEE (reference sequence). V was cut by 3 bases and J by 12 bases, with 13 bases left in between. The CDR3 protein is CASSWSEQGQFF. In DNA form, the CDR3 reads TGTGCCAGCAGCTGGAGTGAGCAAGGGCAGTTCTTC.

This clone was recorded a few times. The V gene is TRBV5-5, the J gene TRBJ2-5; possible D gene TRBD2, 6 bases. Per the germline V gene, CDR1 is SGHKS and CDR2 is YYEKEE (reference sequence). This CDR3 is 14 amino acids long. V lost 4 bases and J lost 2, with 12 bases in between. CDR3 sequence (DNA): TGTGCCAGCAGCCCCGGACTACCTCAAGAGACCCAGTACTTC. Translated, it gives CASSPGLPQETQYF.

The CDR3 DNA is TGTGCCATCAGCCAAGGGGCGGGACGGACAGATACGCAGTATTTT. It encodes CAISQGAGRTDTQYF. The V call is TRBV10-3, the J call TRBJ2-3; tentatively, D is TRBD2 (6 bases). The V end was cut by 6 bases, the J end by 3 bases, with 16 bases between. The CDR3 is 15 amino acids. The germline gives CDR1 ENHRY, CDR2 SYGVKD.

V gene TRBV5-1 combines with J gene TRBJ2-3, with D perhaps matching TRBD1 (6 bases). CDR3 length: 14 residues. Trimming removed 2 bases at V and 2 bases at J, with 9 bases between. Looked up from germline, CDR1 is SGHRS and CDR2 is YFSETQ. CDR3 in DNA: TGCGCCAGCAGCTTAGGACAGACCACAGATACGCAGTATTTT. This translates into CASSLGQTTDTQYF.

The V and J genes are TRBV4-2 and TRBJ2-3; 10 bases fit TRBD2. J was trimmed by 0 bases and V by 4 bases; bases with no gene match: 10. The CDR3 has 18 residues. In germline, CDR1 is LGHNA, CDR2 YNFKEQ. CDR3 sequence: CASSPSGSGGSSTDTQYF. Written as DNA, the CDR3 is TGTGCCAGCAGCCCCTCAGGTAGCGGGGGGTCTAGCACAGATACGCAGTATTTT.

Only a few counts were recorded for this clone. CDR3 sequence (DNA): TGCGCCAGCAGCGGAACCTACACCGGGACAGAAGCTTTCTTT. This sequence encodes CASSGTYTGTEAFF. The gene calls are TRBV5-1 and TRBJ1-1; weak D call: TRBD1 (6 bases). The length of the CDR3 is 14 residues. The germline CDR1 and CDR2 sequences are SGHRS and YFSETQ. The V and J ends lost 4 bases and 8 bases respectively, with 18 bases between them.

This clone was counted a few times. This chain joins TRBV15 and TRBJ1-1, with a weak D call TRBD1 (6 bases). Trimming stripped 2 bases from V and 7 bases from J, with 17 bases between. The germline gives CDR1 LNHNV, CDR2 YYDKDF (reference sequence). The CDR3 extends over 15 amino acids. The CDR3 loop is CATSRHRERPYEAFF. The CDR3 DNA reads as TGTGCCACCAGCAGACACAGGGAGAGGCCATATGAAGCTTTCTTT.

A few counts support this clone. The V and J genes are TRBV6-5 and TRBJ2-5; no firm D call. The CDR3 sequence is 14 residues long. CDR1 MNHEY and CDR2 SVGAGI come from the germline V gene. Trimming took off 0 bases at V and 2 bases at J, with 7 bases between the two ends. The CDR3 loop reads CASSYSFIQETQYF. CDR3 nucleotides: TGTGCCAGCAGTTACTCGTTCATTCAAGAGACCCAGTACTTC.

The rearrangement links TRBV5-4 to TRBJ2-5; TRBD1 agrees at 8 bases. The ends lost 4 bases at V and 5 bases at J; junction bases unmatched: 4. Germline V gene data show CDR1 as SGHNT and CDR2 as YYREEE (reference sequence). The CDR3 loop spans 13 amino acids. CDR3 sequence reads: CASSRQGQETQYF. Written as DNA, the CDR3 is TGTGCCAGCAGCCGACAGGGGCAGGAGACCCAGTACTTC.

The chain uses TRBV30 and TRBJ2-1, with TRBD2 identical over 9 bases. The CDR3 has 14 amino acids. The V and J ends lost 5 bases and 10 bases, in that order; junction bases with no gene match: 12. Germline loops: CDR1 GTSNPN, CDR2 SVGIG (reference sequence). The CDR3 coding sequence is TGTGCCTGGGAAGAATTGACTAGCGGTAAGGAGCAGTTCTTC. This gives the protein CAWEELTSGKEQFF.

The J gene is TRBJ2-3, the V gene TRBV7-2, with D possibly being TRBD2 (6 bases). The germline V and J ends were trimmed by 2 bases and 1 base, with 13 bases remaining between them. The CDR3 covers 16 residues. The germline V gene encodes CDR1 SGHTA and CDR2 FQGNSA. The CDR3 is CASSLRWDFGTDTQYF. In DNA, the CDR3 is TGTGCCAGCAGCTTACGATGGGACTTCGGCACAGATACGCAGTATTTT.

This clone was picked up a small number of times. The chain is built from TRBV10-3 and TRBJ2-1; 13 positions agree with TRBD2. The CDR3 is 16 residues long. Per the germline V gene, CDR1 is ENHRY and CDR2 is SYGVKD. J gave up 8 bases and V 5 bases, and 9 bases lay outside the gene matches. CDR3 DNA sequence: TGTGCCATCAGTAGTGGGAGGACTAGCGGGAGCGATGAGCAGTTCTTC. As protein: CAISSGRTSGSDEQFF.

The V and J genes are TRBV6-5 and TRBJ2-1, with TRBD1 identical over 7 bases. The CDR3 contains 15 residues. The germline gives CDR1 MNHEY, CDR2 SVGAGI. Trimming cost V 0 bases and J 9 bases; bases outside gene matches: 8. CDR3: CASSYSQTGQFEQFF. Written as DNA, the CDR3 is TGTGCCAGCAGTTACTCTCAAACGGGACAGTTTGAGCAGTTCTTC.

The chain has TRBV15 and TRBJ2-3; no reliable D call. This CDR3 is 16 amino acids long. V gave up 1 base and J gave up 5 bases, with 16 bases separating them. Germline V gives CDR1 LNHNV, CDR2 YYDKDF (reference sequence). CDR3 loop: CATSRAAISSGDTQYF. The CDR3 coding sequence is TGTGCCACCAGCAGAGCCGCAATTTCTAGTGGAGATACGCAGTATTTT.

The table lists this clone with many counts. The chain employs TRBV21-1 and TRBJ1-1. TRBV21-1 is reported as a pseudogene. CDR3 size: 21 residues. CDR3 sequence: CASSREKTQELWRGRVTEAFF. The CDR3 DNA reads as TGTGCCAGCAGCAGAGAAAAGACCCAAGAGCTTTGGAGGGGAAGGGTCACTGAAGCTTTCTTT.

CDR3 amino acids: CASSLLRAGKAYEQYF. In nucleotides, the CDR3 is TGTGCCAGCAGTTTACTTCGGGCGGGAAAGGCATACGAGCAGTACTTC. The rearrangement uses TRBV28 and TRBJ2-7, with a tentative D call TRBD2 (6 bases). Trimming left V 2 bases short and J 4 bases short, with 18 bases between. CDR1 and CDR2 (germline): MDHEN, SYDVKM. CDR3 size: 16 residues.

This sequence joins TRBV2 and TRBJ2-3, with D perhaps TRBD1 (6 bases). The V end was cut by 5 bases, the J end by 2 bases, with 11 bases between. This CDR3 region has 14 residues. Germline V CDR1 and CDR2: SNHLY, FYNNEI. Here the CDR3 DNA reads TGTGCCAGCAGTCAGGACAGTTCCACAGATACGCAGTATTTT. Protein sequence: CASSQDSSTDTQYF.

This chain uses TRBV7-9 with TRBJ2-3; 11 positions agree with TRBD2. This CDR3 contains 19 residues. Trimming at V came to 3 bases and at J to 0 bases, leaving 11 bases not matched to a gene. Germline assignment: CDR1 SEHNR and CDR2 FQNEAQ (reference sequence). CDR3 DNA sequence: TGTGCCAGCAGCTTCTACGGGGGGCGACTAGCGGGGAGCACAGATACGCAGTATTTT. The encoded protein is CASSFYGGRLAGSTDTQYF.

This clone has only a few counts. The chain links TRBV28 to TRBJ1-2; tentatively, D is TRBD1 (6 bases). Germline CDR1 and CDR2: MDHEN and SYDVKM. The CDR3 is 16 residues long. V was trimmed by 3 bases and J by 0 bases, leaving 14 bases between them. In DNA form, the CDR3 reads TGTGCCAGCAGTTTCAATCAGGGGCTAGCTAACTATGGCTACACCTTC. Its protein product is CASSFNQGLANYGYTF.